These T cell receptor beta chains were read from a single sample in a study of human T cells and chemical hapten exposure. One entry per CDR3 protein results from TCRdb running MiXCR on the RACE reads. There are 35,000 to 50,000 distinct CDR3 sequences in the sample; about 4% occur only once, and 4.5% to 7% lies in the top ten. The sequencing sample was made of whole blood. The receptors derive from a human donor in good health. Some clones in this sample may be carry-over from other donors' samples. Both conserved end residues are part of each CDR3. Each record gives: V gene, J gene, clone size, D gene, CDR3 length, CDR3 protein, CDR3 DNA. A D gene is named only where the DNA matches it firmly. The size of a clone is reported for some rows only, either as once, few or many, or as a class for expanded clones.

>TRBV6-5|TRBJ2-5|few|TRBD1|14
CASSGTGVLETQYF
TGTGCCAGCAGCGGAACAGGGGTTTTAGAGACCCAGTACTTC
>TRBV29-1|TRBJ2-4|many|NA|12
CSVQNGGSIQYF
TGCAGCGTTCAGAATGGGGGTAGCATTCAGTACTTC
>TRBV15|TRBJ1-6|many|NA|14
CATSLAVSGSPLHF
TGTGCCACCAGTCTGGCGGTTTCTGGTTCACCCCTCCACTTT
>TRBV6-5|TRBJ2-2|many|TRBD2|15
CASSAQAGGTGELFF
TGTGCCAGCAGTGCCCAAGCGGGGGGAACCGGGGAGCTGTTTTTT
>TRBV18|TRBJ1-5|many|TRBD1|16
CASSLSGGLKNQPQHF
TGTGCCAGCTCACTATCAGGGGGACTTAAGAATCAGCCCCAGCATTTT
>TRBV7-3|TRBJ2-5|NA|NA|15
CASSLTPGSGKTQYF
TGTGCCAGCAGCTTAACGCCAGGGTCGGGAAAGACCCAGTACTTC
>TRBV5-4|TRBJ1-1|many|TRBD1|16
CASSSGQGAWDTEAFF
TGTGCCAGCAGCTCGGGACAGGGGGCATGGGACACTGAAGCTTTCTTT
>TRBV29-1|TRBJ2-7|many|NA|13
CSVSGTQSYEQYF
TGCAGCGTTTCCGGGACCCAATCCTACGAGCAGTACTTC
>TRBV12-3/TRBV12-4|TRBJ2-5|many|NA|14
CASSIQETQETQYF
TGTGCCAGCAGTATACAGGAGACCCAAGAGACCCAGTACTTC
>TRBV5-1|TRBJ2-5|few|TRBD2|16
CASSQGLAGIQETQYF
TGCGCCAGCAGCCAGGGACTAGCGGGCATCCAAGAGACCCAGTACTTC
>TRBV28|TRBJ2-1|many|TRBD2|20
CASSFPLGVVAGPSYNEQFF
TGTGCCAGCAGTTTCCCACTTGGTGTAGTAGCGGGACCATCCTACAATGAGCAGTTCTTC
>TRBV28|TRBJ1-2|many|NA|14
CASSFSTTNYGYTF
TGTGCCAGCAGTTTCTCGACCACTAACTATGGCTACACCTTC
>TRBV20-1|TRBJ2-7|many|NA|15
CSARSSSGLTYEQYF
TGCAGTGCTAGGTCGTCTTCCGGCTTGACCTACGAGCAGTACTTC
>TRBV4-1|TRBJ1-1|many|TRBD1|15
CASRQGQGIGTEAFF
TGCGCCAGCAGACAGGGACAGGGGATTGGCACTGAAGCTTTCTTT